The next 8 T cell receptor beta chains were all read from a single sample in a study of Ad26.COV2.S vaccination and SARS-CoV-2 variants. Specified treatment: 19 received Ad26.COV2.S at low or high dose, single or two shots; about 5 received placebo; per-sample allocation not given. Sampling took place 63 days after the first vaccine or placebo injection. Repertoires were generated with immunoSEQ multiplex PCR, while TCRdb's copy carries only in-frame clones and drops some. Among about 400,000 clones listed, under 90% were seen once. The starting material was peripheral blood, obtained in a trial of Ad26.COV2.S vaccine versus placebo. These receptors all stem from a person aged 18-65 years who received the Ad26.COV2.S COVID-19 vaccine or a placebo.

This clone was seen a handful of times. This CDR3 reads CASSLAGLAGYNEQFF. The DNA for the CDR3 is TGTGCCAGCAGCTTGGCCGGACTAGCGGGCTACAATGAGCAGTTCTTC. The V call is TRBV7-2, the J call TRBJ2-1, with 11 positions matching TRBD2. The germline V gene has CDR1 SGHTA and CDR2 FQGNSA. V was clipped by 3 bases and J by 3 bases; unmatched bases: 4. CDR3 size: 16 residues.

This clone was counted only a few times. In nucleotides, the CDR3 is TGCGCCAGCAGTAATTTGCGAGGACAGGGTAACACTGAAGCTTTCTTT. Its protein product is CASSNLRGQGNTEAFF. The rearrangement links TRBV10-1 to TRBJ1-1; TRBD1 matches 8 bases. Germline values: CDR1 WNHNN, CDR2 SYGVQD (reference sequence). V was pared by 5 bases and J by 2 bases, with 10 bases of the junction left unmatched. CDR3 length: 16 amino acids.

The CDR3: CASSIGGSSYEQYF. Written as DNA, the CDR3 is TGTGCCAGTAGTATAGGGGGGAGCTCCTACGAGCAGTACTTC. This rearrangement joins TRBV19 to TRBJ2-7; D tentatively reads TRBD1 or TRBD2 (5 bases each). Germline assignment: CDR1 LNHDA and CDR2 SQIVND (reference sequence). Deletions cut 1 base from V and 0 bases from J, with 7 bases between. This CDR3 contains 14 residues.

V gene TRBV7-3 combines with J gene TRBJ1-2, with unresolved D. This CDR3 comprises 13 residues. Trimming stripped 2 bases from V and 1 base from J, with 5 bases between. Looked up from germline, CDR1 is SGHTA and CDR2 is FQGTGA. The CDR3 reads CASSLRDNYGYTF. CDR3 nucleotide sequence: TGTGCCAGCAGCTTACGGGATAACTATGGCTACACCTTC.

The chain carries TRBV6-6 and TRBJ1-1; D unclear. Germline lookup yields CDR1 MNHNY and CDR2 SVGAGI (reference sequence). The V gene lost 7 bases and the J gene lost 5 bases, with 11 bases spanning the gap. CDR3 length: 12 amino acids. The CDR3 spells CASTPSNTEAFF. The DNA of the CDR3 is TGTGCCAGCACCCCTAGTAATACTGAAGCTTTCTTT.

The chain joins TRBV5-6 to TRBJ2-7, with D unresolved. CDR3 length: 11 residues. Per germline, CDR1 SGHDT and CDR2 YYEEEE. Trimming cost V 3 bases and J 3 bases, with 4 bases left between them. Here the CDR3 DNA reads TGTGCCAGCAGCTGGGGCTACGAGCAGTACTTC. It codes for CASSWGYEQYF.

This clone appeared once. The CDR3: CASSQDHRTDSYEQYF. As DNA, the CDR3 is TGCGCCAGCAGCCAAGATCATAGGACGGACTCCTACGAGCAGTACTTC. V is TRBV4-3 and J is TRBJ2-7; D is uncertain. Deletions cut 0 bases from V and 0 bases from J, with 12 bases between. The CDR3 is made up of 16 amino acids. Germline lookup yields CDR1 LGHNA and CDR2 YSLEER.

This chain uses TRBV9 with TRBJ1-2; TRBD1 matches at 8 bases. This CDR3 is 14 amino acids long. Unmatched junction bases numbered 6, after V lost 7 bases and J lost 1 base. Germline V CDR1 and CDR2: SGDLS, YYNGEE. CDR3 loop: CASGGTGINYGYTF. Here the CDR3 DNA reads TGTGCCAGCGGCGGGACAGGAATTAACTATGGCTACACCTTC.